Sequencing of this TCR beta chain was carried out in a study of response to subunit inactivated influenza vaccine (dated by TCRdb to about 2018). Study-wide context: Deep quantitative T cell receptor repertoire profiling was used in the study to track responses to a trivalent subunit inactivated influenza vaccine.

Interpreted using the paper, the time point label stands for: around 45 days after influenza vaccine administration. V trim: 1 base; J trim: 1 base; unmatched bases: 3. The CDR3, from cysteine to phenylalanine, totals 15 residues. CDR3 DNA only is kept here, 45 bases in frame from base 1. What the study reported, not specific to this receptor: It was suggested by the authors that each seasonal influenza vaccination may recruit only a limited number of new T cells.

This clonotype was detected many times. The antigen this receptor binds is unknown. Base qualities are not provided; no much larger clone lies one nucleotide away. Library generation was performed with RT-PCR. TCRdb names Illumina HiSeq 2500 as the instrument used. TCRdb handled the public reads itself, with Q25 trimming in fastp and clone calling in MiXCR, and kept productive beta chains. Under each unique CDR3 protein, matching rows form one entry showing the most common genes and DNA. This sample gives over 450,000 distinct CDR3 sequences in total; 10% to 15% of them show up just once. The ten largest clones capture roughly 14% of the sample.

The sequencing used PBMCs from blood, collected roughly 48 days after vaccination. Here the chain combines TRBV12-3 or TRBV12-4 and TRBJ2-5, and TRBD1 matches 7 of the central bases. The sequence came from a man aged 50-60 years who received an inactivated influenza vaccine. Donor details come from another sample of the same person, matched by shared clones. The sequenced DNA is TGTGCCAGCAGTTTAGGCGGACAGGTCCAAGAGACCCAGTACTTC. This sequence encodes CASSLGGQVQETQYF.